This entry describes one TCR beta chain. The data derive from a study of sequential checkpoint blockade in melanoma. For the study at large: Arm A got nivolumab then ipilimumab; arm B the reverse, 1:1.

Treatment indicated: randomized to nivolumab then ipilimumab (arm A) or the reverse (arm B). None of the patients previously received DNA-damaging chemotherapy. Sorted cells were live CD3+CD8+, lacking CD19 and CD56, from PBMCs. Method: immunoSEQ multiplex PCR; TCRdb's copy keeps in-frame clones and lacks some. This sample has under 20,000 clones, with under 75% found just once. This clonotype was obtained from a human donor with melanoma. Sequenced material: CD8+ T cells sorted from blood (inferred from file names), taken from a patient given nivolumab and ipilimumab in sequence.

CDR3 sequence: CASSETAGSYEQYF. CDR3 coding DNA: TGTGCCAGCAGTGAAACGGCGGGGTCCTACGAGCAGTACTTC. The V call is TRBV2, the J call TRBJ2-7; TRBD2 is a possible D gene (6 bases). CDR1 and CDR2 from the germline V gene are SNHLY and FYNNEI. The CDR3 is made up of 14 amino acids. V was clipped by 2 bases and J by 1 base, with 9 bases between them.